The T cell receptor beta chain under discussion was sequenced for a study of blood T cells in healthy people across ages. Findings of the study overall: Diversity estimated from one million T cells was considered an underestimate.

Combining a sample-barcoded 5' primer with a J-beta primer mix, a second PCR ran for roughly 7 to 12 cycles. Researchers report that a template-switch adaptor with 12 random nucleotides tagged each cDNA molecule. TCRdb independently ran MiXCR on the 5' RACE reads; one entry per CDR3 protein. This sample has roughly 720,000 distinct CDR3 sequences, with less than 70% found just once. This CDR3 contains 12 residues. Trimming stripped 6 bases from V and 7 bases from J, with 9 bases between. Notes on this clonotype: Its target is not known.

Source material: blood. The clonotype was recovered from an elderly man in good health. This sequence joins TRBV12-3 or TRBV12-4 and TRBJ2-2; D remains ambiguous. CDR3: CASSPRRGELFF. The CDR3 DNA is TGTGCCAGCAGCCCCCGACGCGGGGAGCTGTTTTTT.